The clone carrying this TCR beta chain was observed a handful of times. Its antigen is not identified. Every bit of the isolated RNA underwent reverse transcription, so sequencing read expressed TCRB transcripts. The assay was immunoSEQ multiplex PCR, and TCRdb's table has in-frame clones only and misses some. The sample consists of about 710,000 clones, about an eighth of them appearing once. The length of the CDR3 is 15 residues. V lost 1 base, J lost 5 bases, and 2 bases stayed unmatched. Germline-derived CDR1 and CDR2 are SGHAT and FQNNGV. These data are taken from a study of beta chain features in type 1 diabetes. Whole-study results and caveats: Type 1 diabetes patients had TCRB CDR3s that were shorter (moderately but significantly so) in all four CD4+ subsets.

Every participating donor gave one draw, a heparinised blood sample averaging around 100 mL. Via the markers CD45RO/CCR7/CD25/CD127/CD95/CD27, stem cell-like memory, regulatory, central memory and naive CD4+ cells were sorted. Purity of each sorted population was above 95%. The sequence derives from a man aged 18 to 30 with type 1 diabetes. The chain recombines TRBV11-2 with TRBJ2-1; 10 bases are a match to TRBD1. Sequencing was carried out using naive CD4+ T cells from blood. CDR3 sequence (DNA): TGTGCCAGCAGCTTAGTTGGGACAGGGGACAATGAGCAGTTCTTC. It yields the protein CASSLVGTGDNEQFF.